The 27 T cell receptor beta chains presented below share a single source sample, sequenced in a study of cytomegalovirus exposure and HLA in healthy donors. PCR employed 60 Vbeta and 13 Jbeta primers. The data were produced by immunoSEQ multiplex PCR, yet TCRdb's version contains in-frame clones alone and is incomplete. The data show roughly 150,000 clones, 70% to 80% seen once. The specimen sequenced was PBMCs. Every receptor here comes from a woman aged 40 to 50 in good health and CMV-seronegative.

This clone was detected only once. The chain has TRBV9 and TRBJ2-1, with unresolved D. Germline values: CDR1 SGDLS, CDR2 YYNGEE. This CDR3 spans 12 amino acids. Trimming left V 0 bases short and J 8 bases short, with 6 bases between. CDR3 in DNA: TGTGCCAGCAGCGTAGCTCCGGATGAGCAGTTCTTC. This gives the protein CASSVAPDEQFF.

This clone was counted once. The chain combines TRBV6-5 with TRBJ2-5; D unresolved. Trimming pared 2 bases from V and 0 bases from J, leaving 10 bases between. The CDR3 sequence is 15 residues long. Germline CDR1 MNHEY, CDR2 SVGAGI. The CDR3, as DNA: TGTGCCAGCAGTTACGGAGATACAAACCAAGAGACCCAGTACTTC. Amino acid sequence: CASSYGDTNQETQYF.

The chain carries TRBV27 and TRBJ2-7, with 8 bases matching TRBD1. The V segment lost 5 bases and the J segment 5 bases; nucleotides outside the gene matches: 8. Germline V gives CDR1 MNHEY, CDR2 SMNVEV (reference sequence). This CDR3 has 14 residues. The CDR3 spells CASSPRTGKNEQYF. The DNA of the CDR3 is TGTGCCAGCAGTCCCCGGACAGGGAAGAACGAGCAGTACTTC.

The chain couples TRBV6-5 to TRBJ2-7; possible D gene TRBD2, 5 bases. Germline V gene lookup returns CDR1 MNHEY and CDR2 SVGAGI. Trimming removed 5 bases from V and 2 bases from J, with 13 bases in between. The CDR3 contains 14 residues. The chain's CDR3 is CASSETTGTYEQYF. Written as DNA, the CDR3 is TGTGCCAGCAGTGAAACGACGGGGACCTACGAGCAGTACTTC.

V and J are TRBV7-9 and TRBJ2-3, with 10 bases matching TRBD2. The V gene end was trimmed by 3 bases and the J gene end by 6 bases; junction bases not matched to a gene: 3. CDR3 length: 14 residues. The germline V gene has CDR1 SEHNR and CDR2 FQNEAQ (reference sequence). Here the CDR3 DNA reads TGTGCCAGCAGCTTTCTAGCGGGGGCCGATACGCAGTATTTT. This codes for CASSFLAGADTQYF.

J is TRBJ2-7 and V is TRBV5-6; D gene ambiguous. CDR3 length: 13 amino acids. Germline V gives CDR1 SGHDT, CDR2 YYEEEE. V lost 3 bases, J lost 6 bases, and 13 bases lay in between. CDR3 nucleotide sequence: TGTGCCAGCAGCTCCTATCTAGGTGGCGAGCAGTACTTC. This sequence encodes CASSSYLGGEQYF.

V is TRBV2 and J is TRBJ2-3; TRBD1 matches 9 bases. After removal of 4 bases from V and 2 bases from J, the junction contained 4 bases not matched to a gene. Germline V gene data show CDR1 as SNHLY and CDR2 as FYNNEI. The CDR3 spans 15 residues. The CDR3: CASSAGQGITDTQYF. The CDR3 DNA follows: TGTGCCAGCAGTGCGGGACAGGGTATCACAGATACGCAGTATTTT.

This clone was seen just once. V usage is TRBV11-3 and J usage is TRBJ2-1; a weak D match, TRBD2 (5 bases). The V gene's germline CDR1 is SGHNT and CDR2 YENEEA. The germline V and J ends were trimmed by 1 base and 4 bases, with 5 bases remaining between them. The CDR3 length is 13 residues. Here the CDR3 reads CASSLGGYNEQFF. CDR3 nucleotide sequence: TGTGCCAGCAGCTTAGGAGGGTACAATGAGCAGTTCTTC.

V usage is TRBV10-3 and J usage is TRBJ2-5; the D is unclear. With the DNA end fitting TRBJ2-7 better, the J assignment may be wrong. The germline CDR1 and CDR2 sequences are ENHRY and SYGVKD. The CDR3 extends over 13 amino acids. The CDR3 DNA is TGTGCCATCAGTGAGGTCCGAACCTACGAGCAGTACTTC. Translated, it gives CAISEVRTYEQYF.

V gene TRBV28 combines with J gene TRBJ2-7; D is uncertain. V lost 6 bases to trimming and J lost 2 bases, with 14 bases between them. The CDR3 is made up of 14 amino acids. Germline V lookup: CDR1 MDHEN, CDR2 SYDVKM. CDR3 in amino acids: CASRAFALPYEQYF. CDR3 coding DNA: TGTGCCAGCAGGGCCTTCGCCTTGCCCTACGAGCAGTACTTC.

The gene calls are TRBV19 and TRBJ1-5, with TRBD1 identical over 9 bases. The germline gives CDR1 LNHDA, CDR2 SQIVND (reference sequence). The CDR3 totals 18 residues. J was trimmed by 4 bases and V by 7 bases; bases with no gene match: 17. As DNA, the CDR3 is TGTGCCAGTACCAGGGACAGGGAGGACCCTACCCTAAATCAGCCCCAGCATTTT. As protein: CASTRDREDPTLNQPQHF.

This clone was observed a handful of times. CDR3 nucleotides: TGTGCCAGCAGCGATGGGACAGGGGGCTCGGAGACCCAGTACTTC. Encoded protein: CASSDGTGGSETQYF. This chain connects TRBV6-1 to TRBJ2-5, with 12 nucleotides matching TRBD1. This CDR3 has 15 residues. Germline trimming cut 6 bases from V and 5 bases from J; bases unmatched to any gene: 7. CDR1 is MNHNS, CDR2 SASEGT, per germline.

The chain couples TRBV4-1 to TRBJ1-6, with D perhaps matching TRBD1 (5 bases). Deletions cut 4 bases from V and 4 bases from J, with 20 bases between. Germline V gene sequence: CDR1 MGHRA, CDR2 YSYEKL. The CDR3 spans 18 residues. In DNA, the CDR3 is TGCGCCAGCAGCCTACGACCTTCAGGGTCCCATTATAATTCACCCCTCCACTTT. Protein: CASSLRPSGSHYNSPLHF.

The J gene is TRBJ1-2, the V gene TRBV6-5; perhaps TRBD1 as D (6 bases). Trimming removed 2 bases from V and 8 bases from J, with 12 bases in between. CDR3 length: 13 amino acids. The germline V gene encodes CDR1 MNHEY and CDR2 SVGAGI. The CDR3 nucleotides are TGTGCCAGCAGTTACGGGGGCGCAAGAGGCTACACCTTC. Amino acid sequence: CASSYGGARGYTF.

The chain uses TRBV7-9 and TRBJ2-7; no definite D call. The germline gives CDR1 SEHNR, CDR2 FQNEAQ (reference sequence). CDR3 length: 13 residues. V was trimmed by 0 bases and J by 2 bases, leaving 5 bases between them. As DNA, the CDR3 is TGTGCCAGCAGCTTAGCTGGGCCCTACGAGCAGTACTTC. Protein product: CASSLAGPYEQYF.

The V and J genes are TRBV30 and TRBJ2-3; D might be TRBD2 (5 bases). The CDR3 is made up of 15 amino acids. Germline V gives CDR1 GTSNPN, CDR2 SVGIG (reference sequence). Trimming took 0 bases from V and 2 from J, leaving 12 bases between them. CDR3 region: CAWSVGSLNTDTQYF. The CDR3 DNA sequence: TGTGCCTGGAGTGTTGGGAGTTTAAACACAGATACGCAGTATTTT.

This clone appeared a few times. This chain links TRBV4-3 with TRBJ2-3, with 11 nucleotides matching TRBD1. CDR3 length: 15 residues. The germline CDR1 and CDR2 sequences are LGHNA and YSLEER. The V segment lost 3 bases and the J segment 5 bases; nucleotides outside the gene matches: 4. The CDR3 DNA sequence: TGCGCCAGCAGCCACGGACAGGGGGCAAAAGATACGCAGTATTTT. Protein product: CASSHGQGAKDTQYF.

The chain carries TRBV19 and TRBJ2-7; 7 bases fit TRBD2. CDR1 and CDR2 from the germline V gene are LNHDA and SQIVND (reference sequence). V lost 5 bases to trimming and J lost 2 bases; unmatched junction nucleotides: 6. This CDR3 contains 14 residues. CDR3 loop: CASSSEAGPYEQYF. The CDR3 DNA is TGTGCCAGTAGTTCCGAAGCGGGGCCCTACGAGCAGTACTTC.

Here the CDR3 reads CASSEVLNGRTNEKLFF. CDR3 in DNA: TGTGCCAGCAGTGAAGTACTAAATGGAAGAACTAATGAAAAACTGTTTTTT. The chain recombines TRBV2 with TRBJ1-4; D is uncertain. V lost 1 base to trimming and J lost 1 base, with 13 bases between them. Germline-derived CDR1 and CDR2 are SNHLY and FYNNEI. The CDR3 covers 17 residues. The full variable domain, completed using reference TRBV2 and TRBJ1-4, is EPEVTQTPSHQVTQMGQEVILRCVPISNHLYFYWYRQILGQKVEFLVSFYNNEISEKSEIFDDQFSVERPDGSNFTLKIRSTKLEDSAMYFCASSEVLNGRTNEKLFFGSGTQLSVL.

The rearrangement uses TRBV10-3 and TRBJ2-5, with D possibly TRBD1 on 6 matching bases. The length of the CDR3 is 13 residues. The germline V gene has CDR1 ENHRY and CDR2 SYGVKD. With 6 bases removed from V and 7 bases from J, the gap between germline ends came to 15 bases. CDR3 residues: CAIREGPGATQYF. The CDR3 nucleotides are TGTGCCATCAGAGAAGGGCCAGGGGCGACCCAGTACTTC.

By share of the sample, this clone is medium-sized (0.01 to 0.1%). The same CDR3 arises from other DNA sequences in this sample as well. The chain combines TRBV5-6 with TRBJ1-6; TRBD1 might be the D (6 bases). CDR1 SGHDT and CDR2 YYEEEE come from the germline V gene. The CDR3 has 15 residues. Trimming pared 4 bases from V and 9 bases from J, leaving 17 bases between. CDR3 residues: CASSRDRWQGSPLHF. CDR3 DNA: TGTGCCAGCAGCCGCGACAGGTGGCAAGGTTCACCCCTCCACTTT. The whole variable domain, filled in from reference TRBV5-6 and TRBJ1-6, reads DAGVTQSPTHLIKTRGQQVTLRCSPKSGHDTVSWYQQALGQGPQFIFQYYEEEERQRGNFPDRFSGHQFPNYSSELNVNALLLGDSALYLCASSRDRWQGSPLHFGNGTRLTVT.

CDR3 coding DNA: TGTGCCAGTACTAGCGGGAGTTTGGAGACCCAGTACTTC. Its protein is CASTSGSLETQYF. This sequence joins TRBV19 and TRBJ2-5; 10 bases match TRBD2. Germline CDR1 is LNHDA and CDR2 is SQIVND (reference sequence). The CDR3 sequence is 13 residues long. V trimming: 7 bases; J trimming: 5 bases; junction bases outside the gene matches: 4.

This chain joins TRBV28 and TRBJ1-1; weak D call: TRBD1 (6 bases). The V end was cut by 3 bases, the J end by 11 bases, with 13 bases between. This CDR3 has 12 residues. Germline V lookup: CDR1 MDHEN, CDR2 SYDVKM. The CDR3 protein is CASSFGGQGAFF. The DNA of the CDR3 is TGTGCCAGCAGTTTCGGGGGGCAGGGCGCTTTCTTT.

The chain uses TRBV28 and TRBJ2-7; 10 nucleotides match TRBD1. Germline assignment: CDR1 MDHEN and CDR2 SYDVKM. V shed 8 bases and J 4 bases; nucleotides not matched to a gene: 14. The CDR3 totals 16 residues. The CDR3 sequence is CASQIRPGQGTYEQYF. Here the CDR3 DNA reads TGTGCCAGCCAAATCCGCCCGGGACAGGGGACGTACGAGCAGTACTTC.

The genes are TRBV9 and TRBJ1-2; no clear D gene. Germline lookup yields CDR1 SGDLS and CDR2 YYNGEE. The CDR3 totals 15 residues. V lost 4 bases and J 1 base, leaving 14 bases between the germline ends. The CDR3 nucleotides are TGTGCCAGCAGCTCTCGCAGCGCCTTTAACTATGGCTACACCTTC. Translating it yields CASSSRSAFNYGYTF.

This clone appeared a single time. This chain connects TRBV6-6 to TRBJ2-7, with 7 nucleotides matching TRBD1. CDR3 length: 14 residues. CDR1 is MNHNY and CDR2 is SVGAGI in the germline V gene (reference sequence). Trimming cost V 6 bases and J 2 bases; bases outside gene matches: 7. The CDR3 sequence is CASSGTVSTYEQYF. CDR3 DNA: TGTGCCAGCAGCGGGACAGTATCAACCTACGAGCAGTACTTC.

CDR3 DNA sequence: TGTGCCAGCCGGACTAGCGGGCCCCAAGAGACCCAGTACTTC. Its protein is CASRTSGPQETQYF. The V and J genes are TRBV6-1 and TRBJ2-5; 11 bases align to TRBD2. This CDR3 spans 14 amino acids. Germline trimming cut 8 bases from V and 1 base from J; bases unmatched to any gene: 3. Germline V gene lookup returns CDR1 MNHNS and CDR2 SASEGT.